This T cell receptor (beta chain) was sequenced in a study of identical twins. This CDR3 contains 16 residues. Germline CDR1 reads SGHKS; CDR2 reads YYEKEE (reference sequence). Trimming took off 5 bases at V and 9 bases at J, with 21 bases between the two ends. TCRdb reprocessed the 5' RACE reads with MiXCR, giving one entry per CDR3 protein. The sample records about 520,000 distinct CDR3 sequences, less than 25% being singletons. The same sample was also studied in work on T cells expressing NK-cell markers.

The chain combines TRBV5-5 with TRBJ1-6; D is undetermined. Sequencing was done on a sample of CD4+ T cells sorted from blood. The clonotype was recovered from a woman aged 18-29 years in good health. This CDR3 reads CASSTPSDPRVSPLHF. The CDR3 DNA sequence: TGTGCCAGCAGTACTCCTTCGGACCCTAGGGTTTCACCCCTCCACTTT. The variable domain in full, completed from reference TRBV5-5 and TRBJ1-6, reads DAGVTQSPTHLIKTRGQQVTLRCSPISGHKSVSWYQQVLGQGPQFIFQYYEKEERGRGNFPDRFSARQFPNYSSELNVNALLLGDSALYLCASSTPSDPRVSPLHFGNGTRLTVT.